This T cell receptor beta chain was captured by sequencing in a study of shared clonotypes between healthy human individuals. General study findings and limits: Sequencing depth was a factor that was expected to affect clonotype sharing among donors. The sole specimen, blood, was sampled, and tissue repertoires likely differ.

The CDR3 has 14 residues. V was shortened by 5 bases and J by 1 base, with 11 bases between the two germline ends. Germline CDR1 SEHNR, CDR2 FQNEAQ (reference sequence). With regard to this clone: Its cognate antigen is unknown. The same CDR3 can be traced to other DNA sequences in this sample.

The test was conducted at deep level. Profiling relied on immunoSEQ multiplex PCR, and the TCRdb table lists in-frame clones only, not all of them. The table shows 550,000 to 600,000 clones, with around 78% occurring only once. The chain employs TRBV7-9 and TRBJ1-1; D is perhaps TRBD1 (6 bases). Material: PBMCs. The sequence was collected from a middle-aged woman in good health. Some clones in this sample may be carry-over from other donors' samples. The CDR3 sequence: CASSLRGRNTEAFF. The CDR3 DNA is TGTGCCAGCAGCCTAAGGGGGAGGAACACTGAAGCTTTCTTT.